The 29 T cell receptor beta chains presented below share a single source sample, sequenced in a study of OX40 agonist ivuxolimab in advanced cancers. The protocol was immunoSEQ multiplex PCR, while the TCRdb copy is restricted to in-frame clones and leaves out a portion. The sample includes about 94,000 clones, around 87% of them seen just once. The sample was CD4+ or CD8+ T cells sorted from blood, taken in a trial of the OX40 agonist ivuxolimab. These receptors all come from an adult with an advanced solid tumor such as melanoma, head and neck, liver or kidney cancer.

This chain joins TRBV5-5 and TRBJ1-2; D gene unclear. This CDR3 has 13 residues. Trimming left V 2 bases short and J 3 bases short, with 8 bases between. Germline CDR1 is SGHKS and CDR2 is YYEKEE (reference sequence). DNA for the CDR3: TGTGCCAGCAGCTTCGGATCTTACTATGGCTACACCTTC. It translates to CASSFGSYYGYTF. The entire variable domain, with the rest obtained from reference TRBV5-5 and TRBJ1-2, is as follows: DAGVTQSPTHLIKTRGQQVTLRCSPISGHKSVSWYQQVLGQGPQFIFQYYEKEERGRGNFPDRFSARQFPNYSSELNVNALLLGDSALYLCASSFGSYYGYTFGSGTRLTVV.

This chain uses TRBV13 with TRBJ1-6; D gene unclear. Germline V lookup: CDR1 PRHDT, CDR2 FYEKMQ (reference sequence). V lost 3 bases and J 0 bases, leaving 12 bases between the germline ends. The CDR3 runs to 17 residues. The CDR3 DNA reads TGTGCCAGCAGCTTTGAGTCCACGGGCTCCTATAATTCACCCCTCCACTTT. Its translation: CASSFESTGSYNSPLHF. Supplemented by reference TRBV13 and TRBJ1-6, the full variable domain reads AAGVIQSPRHLIKEKRETATLKCYPIPRHDTVYWYQQGPGQDPQFLISFYEKMQSDKGSIPDRFSAQQFSDYHSELNMSSLELGDSALYFCASSFESTGSYNSPLHFGNGTRLTVT.

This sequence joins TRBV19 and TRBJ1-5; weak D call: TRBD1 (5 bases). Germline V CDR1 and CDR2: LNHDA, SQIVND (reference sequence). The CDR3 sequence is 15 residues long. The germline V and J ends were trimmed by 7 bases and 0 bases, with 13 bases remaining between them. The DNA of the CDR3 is TGTGCCAGTACCAAGGGACGTAATAGCAATCAGCCCCAGCATTTT. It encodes CASTKGRNSNQPQHF. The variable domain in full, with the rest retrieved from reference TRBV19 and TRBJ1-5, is DGGITQSPKYLFRKEGQNVTLSCEQNLNHDAMYWYRQDPGQGLRLIYYSQIVNDFQKGDIAEGYSVSREKKESFPLTVTSAQKNPTAFYLCASTKGRNSNQPQHFGDGTRLSIL.

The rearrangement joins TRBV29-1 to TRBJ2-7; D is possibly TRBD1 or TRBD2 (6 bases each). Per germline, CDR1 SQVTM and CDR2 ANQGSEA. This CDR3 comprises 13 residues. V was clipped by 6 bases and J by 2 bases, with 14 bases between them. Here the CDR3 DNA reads TGCAGCGTGGCCCCGGGGGCCACCTACGAGCAGTACTTC. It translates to CSVAPGATYEQYF.

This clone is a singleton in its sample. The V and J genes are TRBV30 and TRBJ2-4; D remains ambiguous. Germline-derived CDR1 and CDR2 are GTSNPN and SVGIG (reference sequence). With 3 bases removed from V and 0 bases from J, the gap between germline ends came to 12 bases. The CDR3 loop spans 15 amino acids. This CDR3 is CAWRDRVLAKNIQYF. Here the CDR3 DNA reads TGTGCCTGGAGGGACCGGGTGCTAGCCAAAAACATTCAGTACTTC.

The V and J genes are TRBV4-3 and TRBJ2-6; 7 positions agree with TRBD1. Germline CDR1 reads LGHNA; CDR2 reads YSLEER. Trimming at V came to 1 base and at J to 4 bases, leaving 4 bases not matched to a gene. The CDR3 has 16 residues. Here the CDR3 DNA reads TGCGCCAGCAGCCAAGCCACAGGGGTAGGGGCCAACGTCCTGACTTTC. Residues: CASSQATGVGANVLTF.

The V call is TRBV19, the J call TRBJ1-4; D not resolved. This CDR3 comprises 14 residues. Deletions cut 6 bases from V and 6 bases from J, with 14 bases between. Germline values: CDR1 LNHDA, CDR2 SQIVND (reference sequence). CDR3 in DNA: TGTGCCAGTAGCCCGGACGGGCCGTATGAAAAACTGTTTTTT. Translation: CASSPDGPYEKLFF.

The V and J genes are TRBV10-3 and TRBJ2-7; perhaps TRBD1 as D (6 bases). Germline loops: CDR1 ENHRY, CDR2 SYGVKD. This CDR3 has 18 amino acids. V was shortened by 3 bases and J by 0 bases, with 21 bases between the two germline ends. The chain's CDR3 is CAISESFLWGTSSYEQYF. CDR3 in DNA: TGTGCCATCAGTGAATCTTTTCTTTGGGGGACATCCTCCTACGAGCAGTACTTC.

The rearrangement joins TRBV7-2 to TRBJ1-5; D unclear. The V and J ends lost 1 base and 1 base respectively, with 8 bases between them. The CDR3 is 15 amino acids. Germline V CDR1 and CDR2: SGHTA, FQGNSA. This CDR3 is CASSLVLGSNQPQHF. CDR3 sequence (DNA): TGTGCCAGCAGCTTAGTCCTAGGGAGCAATCAGCCCCAGCATTTT.

The CDR3 reads CASSTSRGSAEAFF. The CDR3 coding sequence is TGTGCCAGCAGTACCTCCAGGGGGTCGGCCGAAGCTTTCTTT. V gene TRBV27 combines with J gene TRBJ1-1; 7 nucleotides agree with TRBD1. The ends lost 5 bases at V and 8 bases at J; junction bases unmatched: 11. CDR1 is MNHEY, CDR2 SMNVEV, per germline (reference sequence). The length of the CDR3 is 14 residues.

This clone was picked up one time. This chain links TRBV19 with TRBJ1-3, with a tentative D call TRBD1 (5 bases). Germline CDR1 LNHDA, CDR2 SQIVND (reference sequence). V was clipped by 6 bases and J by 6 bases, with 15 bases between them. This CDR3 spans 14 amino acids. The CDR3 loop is CASRQGNRANTIYF. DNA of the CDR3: TGTGCCAGTAGGCAGGGAAATCGTGCAAACACCATATATTTT.

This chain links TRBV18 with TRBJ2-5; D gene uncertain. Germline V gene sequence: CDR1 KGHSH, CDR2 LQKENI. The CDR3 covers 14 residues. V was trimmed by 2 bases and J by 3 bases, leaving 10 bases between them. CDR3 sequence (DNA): TGTGCCAGCTCACCAAGCGTCCTAAAAGAGACCCAGTACTTC. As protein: CASSPSVLKETQYF.

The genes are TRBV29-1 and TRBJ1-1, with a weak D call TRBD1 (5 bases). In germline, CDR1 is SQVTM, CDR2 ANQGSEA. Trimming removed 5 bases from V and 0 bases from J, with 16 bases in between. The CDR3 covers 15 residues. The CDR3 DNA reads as TGCAGCGTTCAGGTGGGGGGGGGTATGAACACTGAAGCTTTCTTT. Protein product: CSVQVGGGMNTEAFF.

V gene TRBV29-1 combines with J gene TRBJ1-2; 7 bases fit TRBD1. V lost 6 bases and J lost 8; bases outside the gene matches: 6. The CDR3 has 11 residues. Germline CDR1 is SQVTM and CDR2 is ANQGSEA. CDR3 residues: CSVNRGGGYTF. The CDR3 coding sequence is TGCAGCGTGAACAGGGGAGGAGGCTACACCTTC.

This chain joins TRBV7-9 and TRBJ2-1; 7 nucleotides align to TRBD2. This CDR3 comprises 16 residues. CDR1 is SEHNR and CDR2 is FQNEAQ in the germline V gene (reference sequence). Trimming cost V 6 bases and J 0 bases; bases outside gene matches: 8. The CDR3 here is CASSGGLERSYNEQFF. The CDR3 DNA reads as TGTGCCAGCAGTGGAGGACTAGAACGCTCCTACAATGAGCAGTTCTTC.

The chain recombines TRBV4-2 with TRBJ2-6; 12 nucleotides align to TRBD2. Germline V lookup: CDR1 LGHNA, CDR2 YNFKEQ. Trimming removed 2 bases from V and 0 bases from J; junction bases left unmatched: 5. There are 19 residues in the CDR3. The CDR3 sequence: CASSQSLGLAGSGANVLTF. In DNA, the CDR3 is TGTGCCAGCAGCCAATCCCTGGGACTAGCGGGCTCTGGGGCCAACGTCCTGACTTTC.

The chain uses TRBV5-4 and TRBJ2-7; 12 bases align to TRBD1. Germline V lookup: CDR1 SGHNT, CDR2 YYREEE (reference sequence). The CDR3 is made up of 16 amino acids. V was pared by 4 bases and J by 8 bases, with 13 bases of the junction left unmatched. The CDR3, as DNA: TGTGCCAGCAGCGCCCTCTCGGGACAGGGGGCGGTAAAGCAGTACTTC. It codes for CASSALSGQGAVKQYF.

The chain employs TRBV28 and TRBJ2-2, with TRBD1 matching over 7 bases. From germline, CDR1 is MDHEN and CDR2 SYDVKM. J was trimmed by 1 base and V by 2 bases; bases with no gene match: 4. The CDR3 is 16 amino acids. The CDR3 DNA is TGTGCCAGCAGTTTAACCCGGACAGGGAACACCGGGGAGCTGTTTTTT. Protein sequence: CASSLTRTGNTGELFF. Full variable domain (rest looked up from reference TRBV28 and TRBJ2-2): DVKVTQSSRYLVKRTGEKVFLECVQDMDHENMFWYRQDPGLGLRLIYFSYDVKMKEKGDIPEGYSVSREKKERFSLILESASTNQTSMYLCASSLTRTGNTGELFFGEGSRLTVL.

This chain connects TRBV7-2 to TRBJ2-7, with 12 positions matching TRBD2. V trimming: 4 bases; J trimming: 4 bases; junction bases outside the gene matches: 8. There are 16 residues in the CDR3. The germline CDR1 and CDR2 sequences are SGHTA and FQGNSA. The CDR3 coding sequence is TGTGCCAGCAGCTCAAACCTAGCGGGGGGGAGTTACGAGCAGTACTTC. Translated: CASSSNLAGGSYEQYF.

The CDR3 nucleotides are TGCGCCAGCAGTGATAGCGGGGGCCGCTCCTACGAGCAGTACTTC. Amino acid sequence: CASSDSGGRSYEQYF. This chain joins TRBV10-1 and TRBJ2-7, with TRBD2 matching over 9 bases. The V gene's germline CDR1 is WNHNN and CDR2 SYGVQD (reference sequence). Trimming cost V 3 bases and J 0 bases; bases outside gene matches: 3. This CDR3 comprises 15 residues.

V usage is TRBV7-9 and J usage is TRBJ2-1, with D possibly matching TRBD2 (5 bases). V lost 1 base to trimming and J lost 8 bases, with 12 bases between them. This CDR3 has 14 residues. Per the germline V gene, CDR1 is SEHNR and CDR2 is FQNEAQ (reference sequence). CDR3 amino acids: CASSLDLRRYEQFF. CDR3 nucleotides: TGTGCCAGCAGCTTAGATCTAAGGAGGTATGAGCAGTTCTTC.

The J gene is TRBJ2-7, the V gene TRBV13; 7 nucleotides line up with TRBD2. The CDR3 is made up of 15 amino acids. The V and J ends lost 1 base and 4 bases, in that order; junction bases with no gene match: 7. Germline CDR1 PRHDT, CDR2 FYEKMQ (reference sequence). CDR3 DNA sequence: TGTGCCAGCAGCTTAGCGGGCCCCGGGGGGTACGAGCAGTACTTC. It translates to CASSLAGPGGYEQYF.

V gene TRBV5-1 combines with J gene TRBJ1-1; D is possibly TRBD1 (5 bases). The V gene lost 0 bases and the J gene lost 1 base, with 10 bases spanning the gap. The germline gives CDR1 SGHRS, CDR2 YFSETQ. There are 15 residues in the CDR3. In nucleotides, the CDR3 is TGCGCCAGCAGCTTGGCCACAGGACAGAACACTGAAGCTTTCTTT. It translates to CASSLATGQNTEAFF.

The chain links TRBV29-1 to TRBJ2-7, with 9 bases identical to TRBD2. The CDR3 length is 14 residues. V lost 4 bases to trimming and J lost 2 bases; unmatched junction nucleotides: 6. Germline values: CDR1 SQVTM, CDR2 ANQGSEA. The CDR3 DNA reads TGCAGCGTTGGATTAGCGGGGGTCCCCTACGAGCAGTACTTC. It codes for CSVGLAGVPYEQYF.

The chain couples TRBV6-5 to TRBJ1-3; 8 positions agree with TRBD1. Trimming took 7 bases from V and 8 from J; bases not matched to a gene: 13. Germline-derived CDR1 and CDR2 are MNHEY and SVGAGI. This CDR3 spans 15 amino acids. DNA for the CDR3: TGTGCCAGCACCAACGGGGCAGGGGGCGGATACACCATATATTTT. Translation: CASTNGAGGGYTIYF.

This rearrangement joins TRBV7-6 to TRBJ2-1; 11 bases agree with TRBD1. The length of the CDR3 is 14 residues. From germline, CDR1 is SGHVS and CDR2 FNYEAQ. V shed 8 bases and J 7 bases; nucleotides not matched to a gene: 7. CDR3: CASGGQGARNEQFF. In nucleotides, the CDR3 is TGTGCCAGCGGAGGACAGGGGGCGCGTAATGAGCAGTTCTTC.

CDR3 sequence reads: CASSLVSGGAEAFF. The CDR3 DNA reads as TGTGCCAGCAGCTTAGTGTCAGGGGGTGCTGAAGCTTTCTTT. The chain links TRBV7-9 to TRBJ1-1, with TRBD1 matching over 7 bases. The CDR3 totals 14 residues. The germline V gene has CDR1 SEHNR and CDR2 FQNEAQ (reference sequence). V gave up 1 base and J gave up 6 bases; unmatched junction bases: 5.

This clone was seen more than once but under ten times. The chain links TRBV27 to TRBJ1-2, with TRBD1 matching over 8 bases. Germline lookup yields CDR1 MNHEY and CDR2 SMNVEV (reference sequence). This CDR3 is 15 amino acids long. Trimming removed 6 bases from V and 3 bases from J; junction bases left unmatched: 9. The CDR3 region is CASRLFDRGDYGYTF. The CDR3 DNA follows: TGTGCCAGCAGACTGTTCGACAGGGGTGACTATGGCTACACCTTC.

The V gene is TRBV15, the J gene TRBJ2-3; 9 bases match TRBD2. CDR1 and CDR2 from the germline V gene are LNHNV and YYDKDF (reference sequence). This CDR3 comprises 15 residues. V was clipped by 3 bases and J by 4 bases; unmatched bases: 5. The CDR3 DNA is TGTGCCACCAGCAGGAATAGCGGGGGTGCAGATACGCAGTATTTT. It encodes CATSRNSGGADTQYF.